This TCR beta chain was obtained from a study of T cells after yellow fever vaccination. This clonotype was picked up a small number of times. V lost 9 bases to trimming and J lost 3 bases, with 21 bases between them. The length of the CDR3 is 15 residues. Germline V gene sequence: CDR1 SGHRS, CDR2 YFSETQ. MiXCR, applied by TCRdb to the 5' RACE reads, yields one record per CDR3 protein. In the table there are just under 600,000 distinct CDR3 sequences, roughly 13% of which are singletons. The genes are TRBV5-1 and TRBJ2-5, with D uncertain. The sample here was PBMCs, taken on the day of the yellow fever booster vaccination. This receptor was taken from a man in his thirties or forties who received the YFV17D yellow fever vaccine. The CDR3 nucleotides are TGCGCCATCCCCCCACGGAAGAGGAGCGAAGAGACCCAGTACTTC. It encodes CAIPPRKRSEETQYF. Full variable domain (rest looked up from reference TRBV5-1 and TRBJ2-5): KAGVTQTPRYLIKTRGQQVTLSCSPISGHRSVSWYQQTPGQGLQFLFEYFSETQRNKGNFPGRFSGRQFSNSRSEMNVSTLELGDSALYLCAIPPRKRSEETQYFGPGTRLLVL.